The rows below give T cell receptor beta chains drawn from one sample of a study of blood T cell repertoires in COVID-19. Sequencing was performed with immunoSEQ multiplex PCR; in TCRdb, only in-frame clones are kept and a portion is missing. The sample contains some 240,000 clones, around 84% of which appear only once. The sequenced sample consisted of PBMCs or T cells enriched from blood (not recorded which). These receptors all stem from a woman aged 50 to 60 who had been exposed to COVID-19. Each CDR3 is given with its conserved first and last residue.

V: TRBV5-8; J: TRBJ2-7; CDR3: CASSLVRQGEQYF
V: TRBV19; J: TRBJ2-7; CDR3: CASSGGSGGYEQYF
V: TRBV5-1; J: TRBJ2-3; CDR3: CASSLELSSATDTQYF
V: TRBV11-3; J: TRBJ1-1; CDR3: CASKRATGRNTEAFF
V: TRBV7-3; J: TRBJ2-4; CDR3: CASSPTGTGGHIQYF
V: TRBV13; J: TRBJ1-1; CDR3: CASSPQGRTGTEAFF
V: TRBV5-4; J: TRBJ2-5; CDR3: CASSRVPQETQYF
V: TRBV5-6; J: TRBJ1-2; CDR3: CASSSSDRYYGYTF
V: TRBV2; J: TRBJ1-3; CDR3: CATGGDSGNTIYF
V: TRBV19; J: TRBJ2-4; CDR3: CASSTTGRGQNIQYF
V: TRBV27; J: TRBJ2-7; CDR3: CASSSGYEQYF
V: TRBV27; J: TRBJ2-2; CDR3: CASSPNRAGELFF
V: TRBV3-1/TRBV3-2; J: TRBJ2-5; CDR3: CASSQGRSLAGGSQETQYF
V: TRBV4-2; J: TRBJ2-7; CDR3: CASSQSQRSGTGANPQYF
V: TRBV5-5; J: TRBJ1-5; CDR3: CASSRQGANQPQHF
V: TRBV25-1; J: TRBJ1-1; CDR3: CASSETGAGGAFF
V: TRBV6-5; J: TRBJ2-7; CDR3: CASSRAGRSYEQYF
V: TRBV7-8; J: TRBJ2-1; CDR3: CASSPFGGGTHNEQFF
V: TRBV20-1; J: TRBJ1-2; CDR3: CSASGTGSGGYGYTF
V: TRBV3-1/TRBV3-2; J: TRBJ1-1; CDR3: CASSHGTGAVEAFF
V: TRBV5-6; J: TRBJ2-1; CDR3: CASSLGRGGHREQFF
V: TRBV28; J: TRBJ2-5; CDR3: CASSLIDRREETQYF
V: TRBV4-1; J: TRBJ1-2; CDR3: CASSQDLAGRVGYTF
V: TRBV5-1; J: TRBJ1-1; CDR3: CASSQPGEGAKTEAFF
V: TRBV5-1; J: TRBJ2-1; CDR3: CASSLNRGSYNEQFF
V: TRBV6-1; J: TRBJ1-2; CDR3: CASSEATGSTGYTF
V: TRBV11-3; J: TRBJ2-5; CDR3: CASSPRDSKETQYF
V: TRBV5-1; J: TRBJ2-5; CDR3: CASSLTLSGETQYF
V: TRBV13; J: TRBJ1-2; CDR3: CASSLVAVPYGYTF
V: TRBV19; J: TRBJ1-3; CDR3: CASSRDLTGNTIYF
V: TRBV7-7; J: TRBJ2-7; CDR3: CASSPPTGEGSYEQYF
V: TRBV5-1; J: TRBJ1-3; CDR3: CASSLRGSGNTIYF
V: TRBV9; J: TRBJ1-6; CDR3: CASSGTFKNSPLHF
V: TRBV5-6; J: TRBJ1-6; CDR3: CASSQLRSTSPLHF
V: TRBV5-1; J: TRBJ1-2; CDR3: CASSLEVGRGGYTF
V: TRBV11-2; J: TRBJ1-1; CDR3: CASSLVRGEAFF
V: TRBV19; J: TRBJ2-1; CDR3: CASSIYRGNEQFF
V: TRBV2; J: TRBJ1-2; CDR3: CASSDHRGAYGYTF
V: TRBV12-5; J: TRBJ2-7; CDR3: CASAWGNSYEQYF
V: TRBV2; J: TRBJ2-5; CDR3: CASSPDRGRLETQYF
V: TRBV19; J: TRBJ1-2; CDR3: CASSILGGNFYGYTF
V: TRBV3-1/TRBV3-2; J: TRBJ1-2; CDR3: CASSQDAGSRYTF
V: TRBV19; J: TRBJ1-1; CDR3: CASTLGEGITEAFF
V: TRBV7-9; J: TRBJ2-7; CDR3: CASSHDTAGTGYEQYF
V: TRBV3-1/TRBV3-2; J: TRBJ2-1; CDR3: CASSQVRGEQFF
V: TRBV3-1/TRBV3-2; J: TRBJ1-4; CDR3: CASSHTFATNEKLFF
V: TRBV7-2; J: TRBJ1-6; CDR3: CASSLSRRGRENSPLHF
V: TRBV30; J: TRBJ2-1; CDR3: CAWSVRAQGGEQFF
V: TRBV9; J: TRBJ2-2; CDR3: CASSALPANTGELFF
V: TRBV27; J: TRBJ1-1; CDR3: CASSPLSGTGGTEAFF
V: TRBV27; J: TRBJ2-3; CDR3: CASSLGLRGTDTQYF
V: TRBV6-5; J: TRBJ1-2; CDR3: CASSFGQGGNGYTF